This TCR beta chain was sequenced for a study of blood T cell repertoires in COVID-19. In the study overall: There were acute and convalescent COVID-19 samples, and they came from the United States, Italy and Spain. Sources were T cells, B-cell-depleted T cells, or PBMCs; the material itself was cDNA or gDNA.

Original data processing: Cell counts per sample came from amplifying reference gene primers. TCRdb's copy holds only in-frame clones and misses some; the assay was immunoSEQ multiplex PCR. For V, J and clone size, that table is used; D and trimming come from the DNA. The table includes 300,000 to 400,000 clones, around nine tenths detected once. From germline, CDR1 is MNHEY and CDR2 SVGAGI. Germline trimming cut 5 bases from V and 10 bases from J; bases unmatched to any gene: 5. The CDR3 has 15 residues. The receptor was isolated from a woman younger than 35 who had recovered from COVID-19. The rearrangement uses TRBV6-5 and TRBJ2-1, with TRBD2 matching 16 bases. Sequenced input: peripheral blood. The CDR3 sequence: CASSTGLAGGLEQFF. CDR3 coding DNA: TGTGCCAGCAGTACGGGACTAGCGGGAGGGCTAGAGCAGTTCTTC.